This T cell receptor (beta chain) was sequenced for a study of radiotherapy plus CTLA-4 blockade in lung cancer. On the study more broadly: Objective response was observed in about 19% of patients, and disease control in approximately 30%.

People whose metastatic non-small-cell lung cancer was chemo-refractory got focal radiation along with CTLA-4 blockade by ipilimumab. V dropped 0 bases and J dropped 10 bases, with 18 bases sitting between them. From germline, CDR1 is LNHNV and CDR2 YYDKDF (reference sequence). This CDR3 has 15 amino acids. Worth noting for this clone: Its antigen is as yet unknown.

Libraries were prepared by immunoSEQ multiplex PCR; TCRdb keeps only in-frame clonotypes and omits some of them. The sample includes roughly 57,000 clones, 70% to 85% of them seen just once. Study-level results: Reportedly, early blood T cell clone dynamics best predicted response, with interferon-beta. Radiotherapy plus ipilimumab was followed by expansion in blood of tumor-derived TCR clones.

The TCR sequence derives from a human donor with non-small cell lung cancer whose response to radiotherapy plus ipilimumab could not be evaluated. Material: peripheral blood, obtained from a patient treated with radiotherapy plus ipilimumab. The chain has TRBV15 and TRBJ2-5, with D maybe TRBD1 (6 bases). CDR3 region: CATSRDPQGTPGQYF. CDR3 DNA sequence: TGTGCCACCAGCAGAGATCCCCAGGGGACCCCCGGCCAGTACTTC.